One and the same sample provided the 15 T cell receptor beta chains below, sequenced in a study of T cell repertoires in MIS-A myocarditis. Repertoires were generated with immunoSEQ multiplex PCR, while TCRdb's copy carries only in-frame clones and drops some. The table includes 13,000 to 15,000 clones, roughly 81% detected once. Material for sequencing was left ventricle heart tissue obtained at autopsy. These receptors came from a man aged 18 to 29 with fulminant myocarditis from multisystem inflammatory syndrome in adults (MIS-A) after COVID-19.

In nucleotides, the CDR3 is TGTGCCAGCAGCTTAGATCCAGGGGGGAATGAGCAGTTCTTC. As protein: CASSLDPGGNEQFF. The chain is built from TRBV7-2 and TRBJ2-1; weak D call: TRBD1 (7 bases). The CDR3 consists of 14 residues. Per the germline V gene, CDR1 is SGHTA and CDR2 is FQGNSA. The germline V and J ends were trimmed by 1 base and 7 bases, with 11 bases remaining between them.

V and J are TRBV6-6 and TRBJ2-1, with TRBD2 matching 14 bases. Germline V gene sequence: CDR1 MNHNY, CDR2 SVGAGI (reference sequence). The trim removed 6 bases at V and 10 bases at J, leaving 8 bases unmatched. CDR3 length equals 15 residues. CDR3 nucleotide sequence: TGTGCCAGCAGGACGACTAGCGGGGGGGCCGGGGAGCAGTTCTTC. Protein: CASRTTSGGAGEQFF.

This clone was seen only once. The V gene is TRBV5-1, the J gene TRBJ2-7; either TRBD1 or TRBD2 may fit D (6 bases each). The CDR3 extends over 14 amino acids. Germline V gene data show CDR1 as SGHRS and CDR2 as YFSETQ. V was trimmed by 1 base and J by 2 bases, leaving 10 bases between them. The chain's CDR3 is CASSLRGPTYEQYF. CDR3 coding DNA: TGCGCCAGCAGCTTGCGGGGGCCTACCTACGAGCAGTACTTC.

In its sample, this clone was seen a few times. CDR3 DNA: TGTGCCAGCAGCCAAGACCTGGCCGAGCAGTACTTC. This codes for CASSQDLAEQYF. V gene TRBV4-2 combines with J gene TRBJ2-7; D unresolved. CDR3 length equals 12 residues. From germline, CDR1 is LGHNA and CDR2 YNFKEQ. Deletions cut 0 bases from V and 6 bases from J, with 6 bases between.

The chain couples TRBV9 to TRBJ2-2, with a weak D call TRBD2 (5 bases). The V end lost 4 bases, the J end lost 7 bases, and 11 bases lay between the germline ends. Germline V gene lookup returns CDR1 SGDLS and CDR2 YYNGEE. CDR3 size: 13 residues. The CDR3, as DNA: TGTGCCAGCAGCCCGAGTGGGAGCGGGGAGCTGTTTTTT. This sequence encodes CASSPSGSGELFF.

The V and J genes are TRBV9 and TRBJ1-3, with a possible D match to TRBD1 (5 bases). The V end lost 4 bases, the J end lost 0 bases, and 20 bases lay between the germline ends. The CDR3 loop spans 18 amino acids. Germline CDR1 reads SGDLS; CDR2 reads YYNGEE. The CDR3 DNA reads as TGTGCCAGCAGCCTAAGGAAGGGGTCTCTGAGCTCTGGAAACACCATATATTTT. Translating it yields CASSLRKGSLSSGNTIYF.

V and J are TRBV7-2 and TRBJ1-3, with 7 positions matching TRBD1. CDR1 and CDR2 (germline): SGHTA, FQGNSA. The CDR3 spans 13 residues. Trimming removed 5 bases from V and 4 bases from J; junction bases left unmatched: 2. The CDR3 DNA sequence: TGTGCCAGCAGCGACAGGGTCGGAAACACCATATATTTT. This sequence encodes CASSDRVGNTIYF.

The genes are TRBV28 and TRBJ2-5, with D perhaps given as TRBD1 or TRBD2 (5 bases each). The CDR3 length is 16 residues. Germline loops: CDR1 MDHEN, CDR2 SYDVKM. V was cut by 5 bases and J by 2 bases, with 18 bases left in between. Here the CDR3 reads CASSIRSGTVQETQYF. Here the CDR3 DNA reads TGTGCCAGCAGTATCCGCTCCGGGACGGTGCAAGAGACCCAGTACTTC. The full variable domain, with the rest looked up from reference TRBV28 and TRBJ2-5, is DVKVTQSSRYLVKRTGEKVFLECVQDMDHENMFWYRQDPGLGLRLIYFSYDVKMKEKGDIPEGYSVSREKKERFSLILESASTNQTSMYLCASSIRSGTVQETQYFGPGTRLLVL.

The CDR3 protein is CASSPSGGADTQYF. CDR3 in DNA: TGTGCCAGCAGCCCGTCGGGGGGCGCAGATACGCAGTATTTT. The chain links TRBV6-4 to TRBJ2-3; TRBD2 might be the D (7 bases). The CDR3 loop spans 14 amino acids. Germline V gives CDR1 MRHNA, CDR2 SNTAGT. V lost 6 bases and J lost 4, with 14 bases in between.

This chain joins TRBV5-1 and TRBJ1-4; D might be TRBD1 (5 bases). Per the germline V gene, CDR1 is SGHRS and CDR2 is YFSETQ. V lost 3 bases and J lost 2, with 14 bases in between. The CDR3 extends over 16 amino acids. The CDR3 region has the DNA TGCGCCAGCAGCTCGGCCCCAGGGTTGACTAATGAAAAACTGTTTTTT. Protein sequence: CASSSAPGLTNEKLFF.

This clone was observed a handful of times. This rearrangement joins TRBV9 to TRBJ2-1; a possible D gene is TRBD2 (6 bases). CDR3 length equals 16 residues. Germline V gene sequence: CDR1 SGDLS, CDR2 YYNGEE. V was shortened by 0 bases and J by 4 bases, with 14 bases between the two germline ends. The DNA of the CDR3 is TGTGCCAGCAGCGTAGGTGGATCGGGAGCGTACAATGAGCAGTTCTTC. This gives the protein CASSVGGSGAYNEQFF.

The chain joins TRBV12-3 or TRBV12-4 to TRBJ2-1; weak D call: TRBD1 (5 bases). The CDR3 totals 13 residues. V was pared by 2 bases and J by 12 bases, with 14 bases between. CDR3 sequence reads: CASSLRGRVRQFF. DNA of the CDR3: TGTGCCAGCAGTTTAAGGGGCAGGGTTCGGCAGTTCTTC.

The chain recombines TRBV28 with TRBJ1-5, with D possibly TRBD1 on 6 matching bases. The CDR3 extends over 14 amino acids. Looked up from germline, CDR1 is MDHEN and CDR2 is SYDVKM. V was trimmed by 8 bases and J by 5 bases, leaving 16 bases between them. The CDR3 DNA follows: TGTGCCAGCCGCCCTATCCGACAGGATCAGCCCCAGCATTTT. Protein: CASRPIRQDQPQHF.

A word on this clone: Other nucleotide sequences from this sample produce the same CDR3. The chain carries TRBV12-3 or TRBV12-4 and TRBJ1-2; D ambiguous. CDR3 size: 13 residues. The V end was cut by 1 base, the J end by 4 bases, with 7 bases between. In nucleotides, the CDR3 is TGTGCCAGCAGTTTAGGGCAGTCCTATGGCTACACCTTC. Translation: CASSLGQSYGYTF.

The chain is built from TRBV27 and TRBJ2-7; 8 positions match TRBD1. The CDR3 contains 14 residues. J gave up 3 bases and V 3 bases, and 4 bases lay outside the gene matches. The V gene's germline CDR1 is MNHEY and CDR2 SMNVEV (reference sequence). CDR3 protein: CASSFAGQGYEQYF. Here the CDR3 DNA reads TGTGCCAGCAGTTTTGCTGGACAGGGCTACGAGCAGTACTTC.